This entry lists 2 T cell receptor beta chains sequenced from one sample in a study of shared clonotypes between healthy human individuals (dated by TCRdb to about 2020). Library construction relied on the immunoSEQ multiplex PCR assay. Drawn from immuneACCESS, this table holds only the in-frame rearrangements with V and J called that TCRdb kept. Clones are partly lost; checked studies trace under half to an unresolved V gene and leave the rest unexplained. The sample includes about 2.3 million clones, with over 85% observed a single time. Together, the top ten hold about 0.39% of the sample. The specimen was naive CD4+ T cells from PBMCs. Sample cell subset or site, as interpreted from the label and publication: CD45RA+ positively selected. All receptors come from a man aged 18 to 29 in good health. Some clones in this sample may be carry-over from other donors' samples.

The chain carries TRBV6-5 and TRBJ2-3, with TRBD2 identical over 11 bases. Germline values: CDR1 MNHEY, CDR2 SVGAGI. The CDR3 totals 15 residues. J lost 14 bases, V lost 6 bases, and 16 bases had no gene match. The CDR3 nucleotides are TGTGCCAGCAGGGCACCGTCTAGCGGGAGGCCCCCGGTGTATTTT. This gives the protein CASRAPSSGRPPVYF.

This sequence joins TRBV5-4 and TRBJ1-6, with TRBD1 matching over 7 bases. Trimming at V came to 4 bases and at J to 2 bases, leaving 3 bases not matched to a gene. Germline-derived CDR1 and CDR2 are SGHNT and YYREEE (reference sequence). The CDR3 contains 15 residues. The CDR3 region is CASSPGTAYNSPLHF. The CDR3 DNA reads as TGTGCCAGCAGCCCGGGGACAGCCTATAATTCACCCCTCCACTTT.